Presented here are 7 T cell receptor beta chains from one specimen sequenced in a study of cytomegalovirus exposure and HLA in healthy donors. The PCR employed 60 Vbeta primers together with 13 Jbeta primers. Sequencing was performed with immunoSEQ multiplex PCR; in TCRdb, only in-frame clones are kept and a portion is missing. The sample consists of 120,000 or so clones, 65% to 80% of them appearing once. The sample comprised PBMCs. The receptors stem from a man aged 18 to 29 in good health and CMV-seropositive.

This clone came up once. The chain carries TRBV10-3 and TRBJ2-7, with TRBD2 as a possible D gene (7 bases). The CDR3 length is 14 residues. Trimming removed 10 bases from V and 5 bases from J, with 21 bases in between. CDR1 and CDR2 (germline): ENHRY, SYGVKD. The CDR3 is CATRGAGEGNEQYF. The CDR3 bases are TGTGCCACCAGGGGAGCTGGGGAGGGCAACGAGCAGTACTTC.

A word on this clone: One end of the junction is discordant with germline, which a read error may explain. Written as DNA, the CDR3 is TGTGCCAGCAGTAGAGTCCTGAGAGCTGGGGCCAACGGCCTGACTTTC. Translated, it gives CASSRVLRAGANGLTF. The chain has TRBV6-6 and TRBJ2-6, with D possibly matching TRBD1 (5 bases). Germline V gene sequence: CDR1 MNHNY, CDR2 SVGAGI (reference sequence). The CDR3 is 16 residues long.

Here the CDR3 DNA reads TGTGCCAGTAGGCAGGGCGGGGCAGAAGAGACCCAGTACTTC. Protein: CASRQGGAEETQYF. The J gene is TRBJ2-5, the V gene TRBV19; a possible D gene is TRBD2 (6 bases). V dropped 6 bases and J dropped 3 bases, with 14 bases sitting between them. The CDR3 spans 14 residues. Germline CDR1 reads LNHDA; CDR2 reads SQIVND (reference sequence).

The chain carries TRBV14 and TRBJ2-5; 7 bases map to TRBD2. The CDR3 runs to 15 residues. J gave up 3 bases and V 1 base, and 5 bases lay outside the gene matches. CDR1 SGHDN and CDR2 FVKESK come from the germline V gene. CDR3 residues: CASSQGILAEETQYF. For the CDR3, the DNA is TGTGCCAGCAGCCAAGGGATCCTAGCGGAAGAGACCCAGTACTTC.

A few counts support this clone. V and J are TRBV25-1 and TRBJ2-1, with D tentatively TRBD1 (7 bases). Germline V gives CDR1 MGHDK, CDR2 SYGVNS. Trimming shortened V by 1 base and J by 0 bases, and 13 bases separated the two germline ends. There are 17 residues in the CDR3. The CDR3 DNA sequence: TGTGCCAGCAGTGAATCAAGGCGGGACAGCTCCTACAATGAGCAGTTCTTC. Amino acids: CASSESRRDSSYNEQFF.

To note about this clone: One end of the junction is discordant with germline, which a read error may explain. The J gene is TRBJ2-4, the V gene TRBV10-3; TRBD2 matches at 16 bases. Germline assignment: CDR1 ENHRY and CDR2 SYGVKD. This CDR3 comprises 14 residues. The CDR3 nucleotides are TGTGCCATCGGGACTAGCGGGGGGGCTAACAGTCAGTACTTC. This gives the protein CAIGTSGGANSQYF.

In its sample, this clone was seen a few times. The chain is built from TRBV28 and TRBJ2-7; D perhaps matches TRBD1 (8 bases). Germline CDR1 MDHEN, CDR2 SYDVKM. This CDR3 contains 16 residues. Trimming cost V 6 bases and J 3 bases, with 21 bases left between them. The CDR3 coding sequence is TGTGCCAGCAGCTTACCCACAGGGGGGGTAGGCTACGAGCAGTACTTC. This gives the protein CASSLPTGGVGYEQYF.